This T cell receptor beta chain was captured in a study of Graves' ophthalmopathy and Graves' hyperthyroidism. The authors amplified TCR beta CDR3 regions, and they did so from RNA transcripts for repertoire sequencing. First-round RT-PCR with HTBI primers preceded a second-round multiplex PCR. TCRdb ran MiXCR on the multiplex PCR reads and lists one entry per CDR3 protein. Of 220,000 or so distinct CDR3 sequences detected, about 22% appear once; the ten largest clones hold roughly 40%. Trimming at V came to 10 bases and at J to 1 base, leaving 11 bases not matched to a gene. The germline V gene encodes CDR1 LNHDA and CDR2 SQIVND (reference sequence). The CDR3 has 15 residues.

The clonotype originates from a woman between 45 and 65 years old with Graves' ophthalmopathy. Sequencing was performed on peripheral blood. This chain uses TRBV19 with TRBJ2-7, with 9 bases lining up with TRBD2. The CDR3 DNA reads as TGTGCCATCTCCCTGGAGACTAGCGGATCCTACGAGCAGTACTTC. As protein: CAISLETSGSYEQYF.